This T cell receptor beta chain is drawn from a study of shared clonotypes between healthy human individuals (dated by TCRdb to the early 2020s). Some background on the complete study: Three men and a couple of women, aged 18 to 49 years, made up the cohort. Per donor, three plates each were used for CD4 naive and CD4 memory, two for CD8 naive, and one for CD8 memory. Blood TCR repertoires of about five healthy adults were deeply sequenced to estimate repertoire size and the extent of clonotype sharing between individuals. To increase sequencing depth and limit assay-specific biases, TCR repertoire library preparation and sequencing were carried out by different laboratories using diverse techniques. Per donor, leukapheresis produced somewhere between about 0.9 and 9 billion PBMCs. Here is what the overall study found, with its caveats: Based on pairwise subsampling, the degree of clonotype sharing among donors was expected to be affected by sequencing depth. Because the study included only a small number of donors, the genetic and exposure-history diversity represented was limited. Naive subsets generally had larger estimated clonotype richness than memory subsets did. Sharing across a few donors was observed for approximately 5% of naive CD4, 3% to 3.5% of naive CD8, 2.3% of memory CD4, and roughly 0.4% of memory CD8 clonotypes. Compared with non-shared clonotypes, the clonotypes found in all four sorted-subset donors had higher generation probabilities. Rarefaction of sorted-subset datasets indicated incomplete sequencing despite the large sequencing depth. Only blood was sampled, and tissue TCR repertoires likely differ from those in blood.

CD8 naive samples were obtained by positive selection for CCR7 among CD45RO-negative cells, yielding a CD45RA+CCR7+ population from which TemRA cells were excluded. The donors were healthy, HIV-negative adults with no recently reported acute infections or vaccinations. Every donor was a Caucasian adult residing in Nashville, Tennessee, USA. After blood collection by leukapheresis, PBMCs were isolated using Ficoll-Histopaque density gradient centrifugation and then cryopreserved in the vapor phase of liquid nitrogen. Analytical flow cytometry was used to check the purity and quantity of every magnetically sorted T cell population. From each sorted fraction, genomic DNA was isolated and quantified by UV absorbance on a Nanodrop 2000c. To note about this clone: Its specific antigen is unknown. No per-base quality is available; no much larger clone lies one base away.

Using the deep immunoSEQ assay, multiplex PCR amplified TCR CDR3 regions from genomic DNA. Extracted genomic DNA from each cell subset was distributed evenly across all wells of several immunoSEQ 96-well plates, and each plate was treated as a replicate. For sorted subsets, 200 to 250 ng of genomic DNA, equivalent to roughly 30,000 T cell genomes, went into each replicate PCR. Purified libraries were quantified with a Qubit 3.0 fluorometer, sized on a Bioanalyzer 2100, and re-quantified with the KAPA Library Quantification kit. A separate single-read 150-cycle Illumina NextSeq 550 flow cell was used to sequence each immunoSEQ 96-well plate. In the paper's pipeline: Because the immunoSEQ output included only junctional sequences and no quality scores, the filtering could not be the same as the filtering used for full-length reads. Sequences were annotated with PyIR, a Python wrapper for IgBLAST v1.9, and V/J genes and CDR3 were assigned using IMGT germline references. Reads were removed for weak V/J assignments (E-value above 1e-6), missing CDR3, stop codons, out-of-frame junctions, or ambiguous translated residues. A V3J clonotype was defined by an identical inferred V gene, J gene, and CDR3 amino acid sequence. The percentage overlap between two repertoires was calculated by dividing the number of shared unique clonotypes by the size of the smaller repertoire. RTK rarefaction, the Chao1 estimator, and Recon v2.1 estimates of unobserved clonotypes were used to assess repertoire richness. Generation probabilities for all TCRbeta clonotypes obtained by the gDNA method from four donors were computed using OLGA. TCRdb provides this immuneACCESS table in a form limited to in-frame rearrangements. Some clones are lacking; in checked studies, under half of them reflect an unresolved V gene, and why the rest are absent is not known. D and trimming come from the DNA, and the V and J calls and clone size come from that table. This sample is represented by under 2,000,000 clones; about 95% of them were singletons. Together, the top ten hold 0.95% to 1.5% of the sample.

The CDR3 spans 11 residues, from the cysteine through the phenylalanine. The DNA shown is the 33-base CDR3, in frame from base 1. V is cut by 4 bases and J by 8 bases, and the space between the germline ends is 8 bases. Via the germline V gene (reference sequence), CDR1 is DFQATT and CDR2 SNEGSKA. This clonotype originated in a young man in good health. The sequenced sample consisted of naive CD8+ T cells sorted from blood. The cell subset or site label for this specimen denotes: CD45RA+CCR7+. The chain employs TRBV20-1 and TRBJ2-2, with the D gene too uncertain to name. The CDR3 reads as follows: CSAIIWGELFF. The nucleotide sequence reads TGCAGTGCTATTATATGGGGGGAGCTGTTTTTT.